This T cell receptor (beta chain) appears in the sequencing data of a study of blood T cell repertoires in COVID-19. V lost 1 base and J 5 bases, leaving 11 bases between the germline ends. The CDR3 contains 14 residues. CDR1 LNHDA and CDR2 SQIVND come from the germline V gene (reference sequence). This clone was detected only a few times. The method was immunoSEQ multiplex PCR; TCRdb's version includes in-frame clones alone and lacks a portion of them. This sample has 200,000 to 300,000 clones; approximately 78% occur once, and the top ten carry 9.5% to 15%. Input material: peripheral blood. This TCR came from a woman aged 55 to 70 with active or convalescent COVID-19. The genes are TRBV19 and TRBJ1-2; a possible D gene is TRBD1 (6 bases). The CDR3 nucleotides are TGTGCCAGTAGTATAGGGACAGCGAAATATGGCTACACCTTC. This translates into CASSIGTAKYGYTF.